This T cell receptor beta chain was obtained from a study of cytomegalovirus exposure and HLA in healthy donors listed by TCRdb under 2017. With respect to the entire study: An earlier analysis of some 500 of the donors reported approximately 290 Gb of sequence data and roughly 110 million unique TCR beta sequences from roughly 200 million T cells. An early release covering roughly 640 HLA-typed donors comprised about 310 gigabases of sequencing data and tens of millions of unique TCR sequences. Of the 300 to 500 genotyped donors, 65% to 90% were placed in the genetic ancestry cluster associated with self-reported Caucasian donors. The aim of the study was to test whether cataloging public T cell receptors could identify signatures of past pathogen exposure. The T cell repertoires of several hundred subjects were profiled by immunosequencing and related to cytomegalovirus serostatus. Along with the roughly 610-subject first cohort, a separate validation cohort of around 110 different subjects was used. The study combined high-throughput TCR immunosequencing, statistical association of individual TCRs with disease status, and machine learning to predict cytomegalovirus infection status. A later analysis re-examined previously published TCR beta repertoires from more than 550 donors and added high-resolution HLA genotyping to investigate patterns of TCR occurrence. In the later analysis, no new phenotypic data were used to find candidate immune exposures; instead, reliance was placed on TCR beta sequences and their occurrence across donors. In an earlier analysis of a few hundred of the donors, high-throughput TCR beta sequencing was used to judge whether each TCR beta V gene segment behaved as functional or pseudogenic. Donor age, sex, ethnicity and CMV serostatus were compiled alongside the repertoire data. Genome-wide SNP genotypes for about 65% of the 666 donors were used in a later genetic analysis, which treated that subset as a discovery cohort. Every repertoire in the discovery cohort had been generated on one and the same sequencing platform. HLA typing included class I and class II loci at four-digit resolution. Typing coverage differed by locus: A, B, C, DRB1 and DQB1 were typed in about 629-640 donors, DQA1 in approximately 520, DPA1 in nearly 610, and DPB1 in around 440. Several DR-DQ haplotypes were handled as single units for association and clustering, since linkage in the cohort was strong. Among about 400 genotyped donors of the cohort, an average of roughly 230,000 unique TCR beta nucleotide sequences was sequenced per donor, of which about 19% were non-productive. The paper's findings and limits, for the study overall: The earlier analysis of approximately 560 of the donors excluded fewer than 20 rarely observed V segments, including chromosome 9 orphons, because counts were too low. At a false discovery rate of 0.05, a later analysis linked under 20,000 TCR beta sequences to specific HLA alleles. Because HLA typing was missing for some donors at each locus, association tests included only the typed subset. A later genetic analysis associated a missense DCLRE1C variant with V-gene and J-gene trimming of TCR beta chains, and an independent cohort replicated the association. A later analysis reported that several top co-occurrence clusters appeared linked to parvovirus B19, influenza, CMV and Epstein-Barr virus. Compared with the approximately 700-donor mean, donors in an Asian-associated ancestry cluster had fewer N-insertions in productive TCRs, according to a later genetic analysis. Only TCR beta chains were sequenced in this cohort, and the absence of alpha or paired-chain data limited detectable features. Roughly uniform sequencing depth across donors was assumed in presence/absence analyses, although this assumption may not hold. For the cohort, immune exposure information was limited to CMV serostatus. In vitro tests confirmed that a few of the cytomegalovirus-associated TCR beta chains recognize cytomegalovirus antigens. Correlated functional status among segregating V segments might reflect linkage disequilibrium, but an unknown experimental factor could not be ruled out. Assigning TCR associations to individual alleles was difficult when HLA alleles, especially DR and DQ, strongly co-occurred. In a later analysis, the rate of TCR association differed among HLA loci, with DRB1 alleles having the most associated TCRs and HLA-C alleles having the fewest. A further reported finding was that TCR beta sequences accurately predicted the HLA-A and HLA-B alleles for most subjects in the first cohort. The sequencing pipeline was judged likely to have produced a cluster of highly shared sequence variants as a technical artifact. Across donors, most TCR sequences were observed very rarely, whereas some public TCRs were present in many individuals. A later analysis found that most CMV-associated TCR beta chains appeared HLA-restricted, with HLA associations seemingly driven largely by CMV exposure. Compared with equally common non-associated chains, HLA-associated TCR beta chains in a later analysis were more clonally expanded and had lower generation probabilities. In an earlier analysis of 587 of the donors, most TCR beta V segments appeared in productive rearrangements about 87% or about 30% of the time, broadly matching IMGT annotations. Some IMGT-functional V segments, including TRBV6-2 and TRBV6-3, could not be distinguished by the 87-base-pair reads and were therefore excluded. The classifier was reported to diagnose cytomegalovirus status with high specificity and sensitivity in both the original cohort and the validation cohort. The authors suggested that the approach could potentially be generalized to other disease states and immunological phenotypes. The study listed approximately 160 TCR beta chains as associated with cytomegalovirus.

Libraries came from the immunoSEQ multiplex PCR assay. The multiplex PCR relied on a mix of 60 forward primers for TCR Vbeta segments and 13 reverse primers for TCR Jbeta segments. A multiplex PCR assay on genomic DNA amplified the CDR3 region of rearranged TCR beta genes. On the Illumina HiSeq System, the amplified TCR beta libraries were sequenced as 87-base-pair reads. The study's own analysis went as follows. A later analysis tallied tens of millions of unique TCR beta chains across the 666 repertoires, and some 12 million of those chains were shared by two or more donors. To remove PCR and sequencing errors, raw reads were error-corrected and collapsed into unique sequences using a nearest-neighbor algorithm that merged closely related sequences. V, D and J gene segments were assigned by aligning CDR3 sequences to IMGT reference sequences. For a sequence to be retained, at least a six-nucleotide match to both a V gene segment and a J gene segment was required. A rearrangement counted as productive if the CDR3 had no stop codons and remained in frame with V and J, and every other rearrangement counted as non-productive. CDR3 was defined according to IMGT convention as the region running from the second conserved V-encoded cysteine to the conserved J-encoded phenylalanine. In an earlier analysis of 550 to 650 of the donors, sequences lacking an unambiguous match to a single V gene segment were excluded. An earlier analysis of fewer than 750 of the donors called V segments functional above 56.7% productive rearrangements and segregating when the between-donor standard deviation exceeded 5%. To diagnose cytomegalovirus status from the catalog of TCR beta chain sequences, a statistical classification framework was built. A later analysis assigned V and J genes by comparing TCR nucleotide sequences with IMGT/GENE-DB human TR gene sequences. In a later analysis, CDR3 sequences and most-parsimonious VDJ recombination scenarios were assigned using the TCRdist pipeline. In a later analysis, each TCR beta chain was defined by its CDR3 amino acid sequence together with its V-gene family, and reads lacking a unique V-gene family were excluded. A later analysis removed roughly 590 highly shared, low-generation-probability nucleotide sequences to deal with suspected cross-contamination and a sequencing artifact. A later analysis calculated a clonal expansion index for each public chain from normalized within-repertoire ranks of inferred template counts. In a later analysis, generation probabilities were computed using a VDJ recombination model fitted to out-of-frame rearrangements, and the results were checked against IGoR. In a later analysis, TCR-TCR, TCR-HLA and TCR-CMV co-occurrence was scored with hypergeometric tests, and a repertoire-size bias correction was applied to TCR pairs. In a later analysis, false discovery rates were estimated by permuting HLA or CMV assignments 20 times. In a later analysis, co-occurring TCRs were grouped using DBSCAN, with TCRdist sequence similarity added in when clustering inside HLA-allele-positive subsets. Co-occurrence clustering excluded repertoires with fewer than 30,000 or more than 120,000 public chains, plus five with anomalous nucleotide sharing. Not all clones reach the TCRdb copy of this immuneACCESS table, which keeps in-frame sequences only. Checked studies attribute under half of the gap to unresolved V genes and leave the rest unexplained. The DNA gave D and trimming, while V, J and clone size come from that table. The sample profile shows roughly 160,000 clones; roughly 85% of them were found once. The ten largest clonotypes hold around 1.3% of the sample.

The CDR3 sequence holds 15 residues, the cysteine and phenylalanine included. The CDR3 DNA has 45 bases and is translated from base 1. The junction shows trimming of 8 bases on V and 1 base on J, plus 17 bases between the germline ends. CDR1 and CDR2 are drawn from the germline V gene: SNHLY, FYNNEI. In total, over 600 healthy bone marrow donors made up the cohort. Cohort members were all nominally healthy when sampled, although unrecorded immune exposures were likely present. The donor was CMV seronegative and belonged to the group of around 350 seronegative cohort members. A peripheral blood sample was collected from each donor, and TCR beta sequencing was performed on peripheral blood mononuclear cells. The Qiagen DNeasy Blood Extraction Kit was used to extract genomic DNA from the blood cell samples. To note about this clone: Its specific antigen is unknown. The sample holds no much larger clone one base away, and base qualities are not on file.

This clonotype was sampled from a woman aged 50 to 60 in good health and CMV-seronegative. The rearrangement joined TRBV2 to TRBJ1-1; there is no confident call for the D gene. Sequences were obtained from PBMCs. The CDR3 reads as follows: CASSPNAAGNTEAFF. The DNA sequence is TGTGCCAGCTCCCCCAACGCGGCGGGGAACACTGAAGCTTTCTTT.